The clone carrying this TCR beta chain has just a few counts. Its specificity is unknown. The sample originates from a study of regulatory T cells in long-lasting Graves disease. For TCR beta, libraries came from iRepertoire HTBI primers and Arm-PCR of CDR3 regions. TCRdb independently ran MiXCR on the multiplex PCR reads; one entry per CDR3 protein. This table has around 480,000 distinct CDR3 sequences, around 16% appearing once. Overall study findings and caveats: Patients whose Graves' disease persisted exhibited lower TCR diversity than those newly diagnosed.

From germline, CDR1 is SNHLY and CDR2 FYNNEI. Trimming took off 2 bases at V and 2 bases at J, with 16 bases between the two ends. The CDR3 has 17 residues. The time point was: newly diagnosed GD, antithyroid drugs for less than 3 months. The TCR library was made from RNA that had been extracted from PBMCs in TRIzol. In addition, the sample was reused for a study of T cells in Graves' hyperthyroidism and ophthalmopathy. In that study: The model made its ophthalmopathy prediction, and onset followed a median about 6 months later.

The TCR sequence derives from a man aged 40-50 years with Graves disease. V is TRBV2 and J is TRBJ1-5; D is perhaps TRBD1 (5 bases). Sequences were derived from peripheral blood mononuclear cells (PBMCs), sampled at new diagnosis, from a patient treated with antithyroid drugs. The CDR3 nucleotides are TGTGCCAGCAGTGAATTTGGTTGGGGCCGTGGCAATCAGCCCCAGCATTTT. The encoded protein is CASSEFGWGRGNQPQHF.